Given below is one T cell receptor beta chain in context. Its antigen is as yet unknown. Repertoires were generated with immunoSEQ multiplex PCR, while TCRdb's copy carries only in-frame clones and drops some. The sample lists fewer than 200,000 clones, less than 95% seen once, with roughly 3% in the top ten. The ends were cut back, 2 bases at V and 1 base at J, with 13 bases in the middle. CDR1 and CDR2 from the germline V gene are GTSNPN and SVGIG (reference sequence). The CDR3 is 15 residues long. Separate from the approximately 670-subject first cohort, the 120-subject validation cohort was the one that the donors belonged to. This sample was taken from a study of cytomegalovirus exposure and HLA in healthy donors. Turning to the study itself: Per a later analysis, the roughly 680 first-cohort and over 90 validation repertoires shared one platform.

Points from the study as a whole: In the approximately 130 validation repertoires, about 94% of cluster scores exceeded 0, per a later analysis. Whilst most TCR sequences proved rare, a subset of public TCRs occurred across many donors.

This TCR was recovered from a woman in her late teens or twenties in good health and CMV-seropositive. The rearrangement uses TRBV30 and TRBJ2-3; a weak D match, TRBD2 (5 bases). Material for sequencing was PBMCs. The CDR3 loop is CAWSREGAGTDTQYF. The CDR3 DNA is TGTGCCTGGAGTCGAGAAGGAGCGGGCACAGATACGCAGTATTTT.